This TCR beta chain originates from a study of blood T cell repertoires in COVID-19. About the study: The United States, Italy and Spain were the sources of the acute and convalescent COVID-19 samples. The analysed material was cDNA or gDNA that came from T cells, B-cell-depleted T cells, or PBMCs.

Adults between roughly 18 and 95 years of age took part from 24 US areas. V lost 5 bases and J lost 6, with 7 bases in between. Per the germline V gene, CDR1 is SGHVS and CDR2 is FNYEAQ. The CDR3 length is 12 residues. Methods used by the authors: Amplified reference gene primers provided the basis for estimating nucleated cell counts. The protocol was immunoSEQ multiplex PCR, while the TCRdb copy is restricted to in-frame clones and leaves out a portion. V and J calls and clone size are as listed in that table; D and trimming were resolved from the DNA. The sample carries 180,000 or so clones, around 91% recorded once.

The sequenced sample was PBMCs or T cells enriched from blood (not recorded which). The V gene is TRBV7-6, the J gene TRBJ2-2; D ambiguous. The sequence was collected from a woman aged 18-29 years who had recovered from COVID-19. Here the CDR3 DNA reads TGTGCCAGCAGCCCGTTTCCCGGGGAGCTGTTTTTT. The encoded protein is CASSPFPGELFF.